These T cell receptor beta chains were read from a single sample in a study of cytotoxic CD8 clonotypes in ibrutinib-treated CLL. Method: immunoSEQ multiplex PCR; TCRdb's copy keeps in-frame clones and lacks some. The sample includes over 200,000 clones, 70% of them seen just once. Material: PBMCs, obtained after 12 months of ibrutinib treatment. The receptors shown here come from a human donor with chronic lymphocytic leukemia. Both conserved end residues are part of each CDR3. The D gene is left open where the match is weak. Not all rows give a size; the values are once, few, many and, for expanded clones, a class.

J: TRBJ2-7; D: .; size: .; V: TRBV7-9; DNA: TGTGCCAGCAGCTTAGCCGCGGTGACCTACGAGCAGTACTTC; CDR3: CASSLAAVTYEQYF
J: TRBJ2-1; D: TRBD1; size: .; V: TRBV9; DNA: TGTGCCAGCAGCGGAGAGACAGGGATAGACGAGCAGTTCTTC; CDR3: CASSGETGIDEQFF
J: TRBJ1-3; D: .; size: few; V: TRBV30; DNA: TGTGCCTGGAGGTTGGTGGCTGGAAACACCATATATTTT; CDR3: CAWRLVAGNTIYF
J: TRBJ2-2; D: .; size: .; V: TRBV18; DNA: TGTGCCAGCTCACCAGGGACTACCGGGGAGCTGTTTTTT; CDR3: CASSPGTTGELFF
J: TRBJ2-7; D: TRBD2; size: .; V: TRBV19; DNA: TGTGCCAGTACCCTGACTAGCCGTCCCTACGAGCAGTACTTC; CDR3: CASTLTSRPYEQYF
J: TRBJ1-2; D: .; size: few; V: TRBV7-2; DNA: TGTGCCAGCAGCCCACCTAATGGAGGCTACACCTTC; CDR3: CASSPPNGGYTF
J: TRBJ1-6; D: .; size: .; V: TRBV4-3; DNA: TGCGCCAGCAGCCAAGAGGCCGGAGCAGGATATTCACCCCTCCACTTT; CDR3: CASSQEAGAGYSPLHF
J: TRBJ1-4; D: .; size: few; V: TRBV30; DNA: TGTGCCGGGTCTTATGAAAAACTGTTTTTT; CDR3: CAGSYEKLFF
J: TRBJ2-1; D: TRBD2; size: few; V: TRBV6-1; DNA: TGTGCCAGCAGTGAACTAGCCAGCGGGAGTGAGCAGTTCTTC; CDR3: CASSELASGSEQFF
J: TRBJ1-6; D: .; size: few; V: TRBV9; DNA: TGTGCCAGCAGCGGCAGCCTCTATAATTCACCCCTCCACTTT; CDR3: CASSGSLYNSPLHF
J: TRBJ2-7; D: .; size: .; V: TRBV28; DNA: TGTGCCAGCAGTTCCCCAGGGACACCGGGGGGCTACGAGCAGTACTTC; CDR3: CASSSPGTPGGYEQYF
J: TRBJ1-4; D: .; size: .; V: TRBV6-1; DNA: TGTGCCAGCAGTGAAGATTCATGGAATGAAAAACTGTTTTTT; CDR3: CASSEDSWNEKLFF
J: TRBJ2-2; D: TRBD2; size: once; V: TRBV5-1; DNA: TGCGCCAGCCTTTCGACTAGCGGGAGTATCACCGGGGAGCTGTTTTTT; CDR3: CASLSTSGSITGELFF
J: TRBJ1-5; D: .; size: .; V: TRBV6-1; DNA: TGTGCCAGCAGTGAACCTCAGCCCCAGCATTTT; CDR3: CASSEPQPQHF
J: TRBJ1-2; D: TRBD1; size: .; V: TRBV7-3; DNA: TGTGCCAGCAGCTTAACGCCACAGGGGAATGGCTACACCTTC; CDR3: CASSLTPQGNGYTF
J: TRBJ1-2; D: TRBD1; size: .; V: TRBV6-5; DNA: TGTGCCAGCAGTTACTCCGGGACAGGGGGCTTTGGCTACACCTTC; CDR3: CASSYSGTGGFGYTF
J: TRBJ2-1; D: .; size: .; V: TRBV28; DNA: TGTGCCAGCAGGGAGTTACACAATGAGCAGTTCTTC; CDR3: CASRELHNEQFF
J: TRBJ2-7; D: .; size: .; V: TRBV2; DNA: TGTGCCAGCTCGGGGCAGTACGAGCAGTACTTC; CDR3: CASSGQYEQYF